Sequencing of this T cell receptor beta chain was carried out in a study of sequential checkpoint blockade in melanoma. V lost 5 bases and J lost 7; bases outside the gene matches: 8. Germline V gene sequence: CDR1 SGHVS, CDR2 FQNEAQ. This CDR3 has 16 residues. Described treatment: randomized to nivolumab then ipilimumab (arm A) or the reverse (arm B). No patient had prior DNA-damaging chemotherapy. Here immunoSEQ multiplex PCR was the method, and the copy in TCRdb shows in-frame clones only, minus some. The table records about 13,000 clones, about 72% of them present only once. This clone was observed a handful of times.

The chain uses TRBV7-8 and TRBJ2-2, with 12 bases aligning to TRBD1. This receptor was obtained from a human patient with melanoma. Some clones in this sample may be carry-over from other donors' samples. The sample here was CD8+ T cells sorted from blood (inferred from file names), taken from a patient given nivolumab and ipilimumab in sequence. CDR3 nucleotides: TGTGCCAGCAGCCTAGGGACAGGGGGCTCGGGCGGGGAGCTGTTTTTT. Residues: CASSLGTGGSGGELFF.